Described below is a single TCR beta chain sequence and its context. What it recognizes is unknown. This same CDR3 is encoded by further DNA sequences in the sample. Sequenced by immunoSEQ multiplex PCR; TCRdb stores in-frame clones only, minus some. The repertoire includes some 100,000 clones, roughly 90% of them detected once, and less than 1% sits in the top ten. CDR3 length: 12 residues. V shed 1 base and J shed 2 bases, with 2 bases lying between them. Germline V lookup: CDR1 SGDLS, CDR2 YYNGEE. The sample is drawn from a study of OX40 agonist ivuxolimab in advanced cancers. Study-level information: Patients received ivuxolimab, an intravenous treatment, every 2 weeks at 0.01 to 10 mg/kg. The study's findings and limits: More expanded clones were found, on average, in CD8+ than in CD4+ T cells. Normalized T-cell clonal expansion was also low in some nonresponders.

The rearrangement uses TRBV9 and TRBJ2-3; D is unresolved. Sequencing used CD4+ or CD8+ T cells sorted from blood, obtained in a trial of the OX40 agonist ivuxolimab. The sequence came from an adult with an advanced solid tumor such as melanoma, head and neck, liver or kidney cancer. Here the CDR3 reads CASSVNTDTQYF. CDR3 bases: TGTGCCAGCAGCGTAAACACAGATACGCAGTATTTT.